This TCR beta chain was profiled in a study of T cells in Graves' hyperthyroidism and ophthalmopathy. Using RNA transcripts as the source, TCR beta CDR3 regions were amplified. During a first-round RT-PCR of the TCR CDR3, the HTBI primer set was used. TCRdb analysed the multiplex PCR reads with MiXCR anew, one entry per CDR3 protein. The sample holds approximately 700,000 distinct CDR3 sequences; over 15% are singletons and the top ten take approximately 8.4%. This clonotype was seen ten or more times. Germline CDR1 is KGHDR and CDR2 is SFDVKD. V was shortened by 4 bases and J by 1 base, with 15 bases between the two germline ends. The CDR3 runs to 16 residues.

The clonotype comes from a man aged 18 to 29 with Graves' hyperthyroidism. The sample comprised blood. The chain links TRBV24-1 to TRBJ2-5; D may match TRBD1 or TRBD2 (6 bases each). CDR3 residues: CATSDPKQGGQETQYF. The CDR3 region has the DNA TGTGCCACCAGTGACCCTAAACAGGGAGGCCAAGAGACCCAGTACTTC.